This section outlines one T cell receptor (beta chain) sequence together with its context. The entry originates in a study of monozygotic twins with inflammatory bowel disease. TCRdb reworked the 5' RACE reads into one entry per CDR3 protein, no DNA. The ten most abundant clones cover 1.5% to 2% of a sample with 190,000 or so distinct CDR3 sequences. This CDR3 spans 15 amino acids. The germline V gene has CDR1 SGHRS and CDR2 YFSETQ. The source is a human donor with ulcerative colitis or Crohn's disease, or a healthy co-twin of an affected twin (not recorded which). Sequencing was done on a sample of blood. The J gene is TRBJ2-1, the V gene TRBV5-1; the TRBD2 assignment by TCRdb is unverifiable without DNA. CDR3 protein: CASSFWVGRGGEQFF. Using reference TRBV5-1 and TRBJ2-1 for the parts outside the CDR3, the full variable domain is KAGVTQTPRYLIKTRGQQVTLSCSPISGHRSVSWYQQTPGQGLQFLFEYFSETQRNKGNFPGRFSGRQFSNSRSEMNVSTLELGDSALYLCASSFWVGRGGEQFFGPGTRLTVL.